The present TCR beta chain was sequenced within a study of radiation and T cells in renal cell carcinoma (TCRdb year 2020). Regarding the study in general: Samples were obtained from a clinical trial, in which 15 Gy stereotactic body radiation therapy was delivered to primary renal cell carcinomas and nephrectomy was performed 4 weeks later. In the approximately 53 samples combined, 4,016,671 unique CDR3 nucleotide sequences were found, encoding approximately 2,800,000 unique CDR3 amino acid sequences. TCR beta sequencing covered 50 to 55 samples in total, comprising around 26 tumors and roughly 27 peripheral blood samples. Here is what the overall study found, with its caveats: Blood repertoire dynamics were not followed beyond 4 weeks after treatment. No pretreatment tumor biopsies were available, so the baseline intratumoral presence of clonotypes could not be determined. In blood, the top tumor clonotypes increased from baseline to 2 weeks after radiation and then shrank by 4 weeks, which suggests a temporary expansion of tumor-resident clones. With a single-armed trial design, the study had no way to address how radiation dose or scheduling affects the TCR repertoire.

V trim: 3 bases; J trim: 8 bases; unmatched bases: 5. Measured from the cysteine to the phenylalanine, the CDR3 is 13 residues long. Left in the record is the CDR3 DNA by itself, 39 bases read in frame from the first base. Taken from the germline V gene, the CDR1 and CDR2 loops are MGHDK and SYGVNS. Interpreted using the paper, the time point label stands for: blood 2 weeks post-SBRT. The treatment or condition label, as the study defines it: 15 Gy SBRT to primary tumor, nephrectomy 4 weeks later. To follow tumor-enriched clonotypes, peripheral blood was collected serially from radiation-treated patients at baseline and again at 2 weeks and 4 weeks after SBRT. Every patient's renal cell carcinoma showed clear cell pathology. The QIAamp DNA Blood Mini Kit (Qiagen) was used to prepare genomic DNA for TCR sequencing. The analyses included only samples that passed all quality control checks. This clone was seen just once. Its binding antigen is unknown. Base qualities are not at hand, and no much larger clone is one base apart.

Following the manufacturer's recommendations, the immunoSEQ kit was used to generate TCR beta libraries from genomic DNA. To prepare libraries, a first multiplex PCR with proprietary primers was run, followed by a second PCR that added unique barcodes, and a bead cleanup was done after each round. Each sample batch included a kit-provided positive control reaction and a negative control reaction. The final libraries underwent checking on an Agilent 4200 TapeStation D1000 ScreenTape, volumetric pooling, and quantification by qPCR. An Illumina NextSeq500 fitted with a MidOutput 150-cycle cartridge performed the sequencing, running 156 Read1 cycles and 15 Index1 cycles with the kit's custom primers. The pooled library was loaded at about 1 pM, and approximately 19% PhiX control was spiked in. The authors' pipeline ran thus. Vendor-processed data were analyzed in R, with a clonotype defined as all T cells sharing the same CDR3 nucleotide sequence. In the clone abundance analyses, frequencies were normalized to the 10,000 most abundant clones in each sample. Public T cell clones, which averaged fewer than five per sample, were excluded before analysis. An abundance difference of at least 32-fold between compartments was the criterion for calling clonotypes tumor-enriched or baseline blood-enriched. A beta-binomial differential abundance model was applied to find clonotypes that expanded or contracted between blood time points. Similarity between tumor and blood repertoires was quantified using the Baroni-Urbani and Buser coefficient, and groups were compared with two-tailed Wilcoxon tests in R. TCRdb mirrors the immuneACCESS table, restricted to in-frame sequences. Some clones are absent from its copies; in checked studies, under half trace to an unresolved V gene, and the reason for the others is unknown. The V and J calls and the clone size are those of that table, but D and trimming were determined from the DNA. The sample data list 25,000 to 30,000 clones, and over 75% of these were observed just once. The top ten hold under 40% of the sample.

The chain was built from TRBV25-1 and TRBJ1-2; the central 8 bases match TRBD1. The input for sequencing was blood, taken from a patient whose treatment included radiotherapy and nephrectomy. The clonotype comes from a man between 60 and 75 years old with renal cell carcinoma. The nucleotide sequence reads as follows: TGTGCCAGCAGTGATCCAGGGGGCTGGGGCTACACCTTC. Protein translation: CASSDPGGWGYTF.